This entry concerns a single TCR beta chain. This record comes from a study of blood T cells in healthy people across ages. Caucasian, healthy and from Russia, the donors were aged between about 6 and 90. Germline CDR1 SGHRS, CDR2 YFSETQ. V lost 4 bases and J 7 bases, leaving 18 bases between the germline ends. This CDR3 has 15 residues. Alongside a J-beta primer mix, a sample-barcoded 5' primer served in a second PCR lasting 7 to 11 cycles. TCRdb re-analysed the 5' RACE reads in MiXCR, keeping a single row per CDR3 protein. The table has around 1.5 million distinct CDR3 sequences, around 59% seen once; the top ten hold approximately 7%.

The sequence came from a man aged 18-30 years in good health. Sequenced: blood. The V gene is TRBV5-1, the J gene TRBJ2-1; D possibly corresponds to TRBD2 (7 bases). The CDR3 bases are TGCGCCAGCAGCGATACTAGCGAGAGGGGGAATGAGCAGTTCTTC. Protein: CASSDTSERGNEQFF. The complete variable domain, with remaining parts taken from reference TRBV5-1 and TRBJ2-1, reads KAGVTQTPRYLIKTRGQQVTLSCSPISGHRSVSWYQQTPGQGLQFLFEYFSETQRNKGNFPGRFSGRQFSNSRSEMNVSTLELGDSALYLCASSDTSERGNEQFFGPGTRLTVL.